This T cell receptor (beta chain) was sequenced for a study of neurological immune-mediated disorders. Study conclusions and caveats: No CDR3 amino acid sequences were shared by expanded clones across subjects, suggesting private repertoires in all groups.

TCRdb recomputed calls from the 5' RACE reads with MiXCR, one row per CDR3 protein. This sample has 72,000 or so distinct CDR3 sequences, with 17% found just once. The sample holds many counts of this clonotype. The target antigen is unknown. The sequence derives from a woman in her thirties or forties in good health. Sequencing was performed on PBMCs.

The CDR3 reads CASSFGDRPGNEKLFF. The CDR3, as DNA: TGCGCCAGCAGCTTCGGTGACAGGCCTGGAAATGAAAAACTGTTTTTT. The V call is TRBV5-1, the J call TRBJ1-4, with a possible D match to TRBD1 (6 bases). The CDR3 has 16 residues. The V end was cut by 2 bases, the J end by 5 bases, with 16 bases between. CDR1 and CDR2 (germline): SGHRS, YFSETQ. The entire variable domain, with the rest obtained from reference TRBV5-1 and TRBJ1-4, is as follows: KAGVTQTPRYLIKTRGQQVTLSCSPISGHRSVSWYQQTPGQGLQFLFEYFSETQRNKGNFPGRFSGRQFSNSRSEMNVSTLELGDSALYLCASSFGDRPGNEKLFFGSGTQLSVL.